These 17 T cell receptor beta chains came from one sample sequenced in a study of cytomegalovirus exposure and HLA in healthy donors. The protocol was immunoSEQ multiplex PCR, while the TCRdb copy is restricted to in-frame clones and leaves out a portion. The data show around 55,000 clones, roughly 90% seen once. The sample comprised PBMCs. These receptors all come from a man aged 18 to 30 in good health and CMV-seronegative.

This sequence joins TRBV28 and TRBJ2-5; D perhaps matches TRBD1 (6 bases). V was cut by 6 bases and J by 5 bases, with 16 bases left in between. CDR3 length: 14 amino acids. Germline-derived CDR1 and CDR2 are MDHEN and SYDVKM. The CDR3, as DNA: TGTGCCAGCAGCCCATCGCAGGGGAAGGAGACCCAGTACTTC. Encoded protein: CASSPSQGKETQYF. Using reference TRBV28 and TRBJ2-5 for the parts outside the CDR3, the full variable domain is DVKVTQSSRYLVKRTGEKVFLECVQDMDHENMFWYRQDPGLGLRLIYFSYDVKMKEKGDIPEGYSVSREKKERFSLILESASTNQTSMYLCASSPSQGKETQYFGPGTRLLVL.

The J gene is TRBJ1-1, the V gene TRBV7-6; TRBD1 matches 8 bases. The CDR3 totals 15 residues. V lost 6 bases and J lost 1; bases outside the gene matches: 7. From germline, CDR1 is SGHVS and CDR2 FNYEAQ. The CDR3 DNA reads as TGTGCCAGCAGACCCGGACAGGGAACGAACACTGAAGCTTTCTTT. Its protein product is CASRPGQGTNTEAFF.

This clone has only one observation. This chain connects TRBV2 to TRBJ1-1, with 7 bases aligning to TRBD1. Germline lookup yields CDR1 SNHLY and CDR2 FYNNEI. The CDR3 is 15 residues long. J lost 5 bases, V lost 6 bases, and 12 bases had no gene match. The CDR3 loop is CASRVDGQAGTEAFF. CDR3 nucleotide sequence: TGTGCCAGCAGAGTAGACGGACAGGCTGGGACTGAAGCTTTCTTT.

The V and J genes are TRBV29-1 and TRBJ1-1; D remains unclear. Germline loops: CDR1 SQVTM, CDR2 ANQGSEA. Deletions cut 6 bases from V and 4 bases from J, with 15 bases between. The CDR3 sequence is 13 residues long. The CDR3 protein is CSVSYTRSTEAFF. CDR3 DNA sequence: TGCAGCGTATCTTATACGCGGTCCACTGAAGCTTTCTTT. Variable domain in full (rest from reference TRBV29-1 and TRBJ1-1): SAVISQKPSRDICQRGTSLTIQCQVDSQVTMMFWYRQQPGQSLTLIATANQGSEATYESGFVIDKFPISRPNLTFSTLTVSNMSPEDSSIYLCSVSYTRSTEAFFGQGTRLTVV.

The chain is built from TRBV23-1 and TRBJ2-1; TRBD1 might be the D (6 bases). TRBV23-1 is known as an ORF, though its function is uncertain. This CDR3 has 14 amino acids. The germline V and J ends were trimmed by 0 bases and 5 bases, with 8 bases remaining between them. Written as DNA, the CDR3 is TGCGCCAGCAGTCAATCGGGGGCCAACAATGAGCAGTTCTTC. Amino acid sequence: CASSQSGANNEQFF.

V gene TRBV19 combines with J gene TRBJ2-7; 11 bases line up with TRBD2. The CDR3 totals 15 residues. Germline assignment: CDR1 LNHDA and CDR2 SQIVND (reference sequence). Trimming took 6 bases from V and 1 from J; bases not matched to a gene: 5. The CDR3, as DNA: TGTGCCAGTAGATCCACTAGCGGGAGTTCCTACGAGCAGTACTTC. Its protein is CASRSTSGSSYEQYF.

The rearrangement uses TRBV14 and TRBJ1-2, with unresolved D. The CDR3 loop spans 13 amino acids. CDR1 and CDR2 (germline): SGHDN, FVKESK. Trimming cost V 5 bases and J 4 bases, with 11 bases left between them. The CDR3 spells CASSATRLYGYTF. The DNA for the CDR3 is TGTGCCAGCAGCGCCACGAGGCTCTATGGCTACACCTTC. Variable domain in full (rest from reference TRBV14 and TRBJ1-2): EAGVTQFPSHSVIEKGQTVTLRCDPISGHDNLYWYRRVMGKEIKFLLHFVKESKQDESGMPNNRFLAERTGGTYSTLKVQPAELEDSGVYFCASSATRLYGYTFGSGTRLTVV.

This clone was seen just once. The chain carries TRBV13 and TRBJ1-2, with no clear D. CDR1 and CDR2 (germline): PRHDT, FYEKMQ (reference sequence). V lost 5 bases and J 7 bases, leaving 11 bases between the germline ends. The CDR3 totals 12 residues. DNA for the CDR3: TGTGCCAGCAGCGCAGGTGGCCTTGGCTACACCTTC. Translation: CASSAGGLGYTF.

The chain has TRBV27 and TRBJ2-7; TRBD1 might be the D (5 bases). V lost 1 base and J 1 base, leaving 11 bases between the germline ends. Germline CDR1 reads MNHEY; CDR2 reads SMNVEV (reference sequence). CDR3 length: 15 amino acids. CDR3 sequence (DNA): TGTGCCAGCAGTTTATGGGGCACAGAATCCTACGAGCAGTACTTC. It is translated as CASSLWGTESYEQYF.

This chain connects TRBV6-1 to TRBJ2-5; D is uncertain. The CDR3 is 14 amino acids. Germline assignment: CDR1 MNHNS and CDR2 SASEGT. Trimming shortened V by 7 bases and J by 1 base, and 13 bases separated the two germline ends. This CDR3 reads CASTLTPFQETQYF. CDR3 in DNA: TGTGCCAGCACCCTAACCCCATTCCAAGAGACCCAGTACTTC.

This chain uses TRBV28 with TRBJ1-1; D is undetermined. The CDR3 loop spans 13 amino acids. V lost 8 bases and J lost 3, with 13 bases in between. CDR1 and CDR2 (germline): MDHEN, SYDVKM. The CDR3 loop is CASLSVLDTEAFF. As DNA, the CDR3 is TGTGCCAGCCTCAGCGTGCTTGACACTGAAGCTTTCTTT.

V and J are TRBV29-1 and TRBJ1-1; D possibly corresponds to TRBD1 (6 bases). Deletions cut 4 bases from V and 6 bases from J, with 9 bases between. The CDR3 covers 11 residues. The germline CDR1 and CDR2 sequences are SQVTM and ANQGSEA. CDR3: CSVVHRAEAFF. For the CDR3, the DNA is TGCAGCGTTGTCCACAGGGCTGAAGCTTTCTTT.

The rearrangement joins TRBV28 to TRBJ1-5; D may be TRBD1 (6 bases). This CDR3 region has 14 residues. The V and J ends lost 7 bases and 4 bases respectively, with 14 bases between them. Germline-derived CDR1 and CDR2 are MDHEN and SYDVKM. The CDR3 DNA reads as TGTGCCAGCACCAGGGGCACACAAAATCAGCCCCAGCATTTT. This encodes CASTRGTQNQPQHF.

The chain couples TRBV6-1 to TRBJ1-1; D uncertain. V dropped 5 bases and J dropped 0 bases, with 10 bases sitting between them. The V gene's germline CDR1 is MNHNS and CDR2 SASEGT. This CDR3 spans 14 amino acids. The DNA of the CDR3 is TGTGCCAGCAGTACGAACAAACTGAACACTGAAGCTTTCTTT. This translates into CASSTNKLNTEAFF.

The CDR3 spells CASSSSGGELFF. The DNA of the CDR3 is TGTGCCAGCAGCTCATCGGGCGGGGAGCTGTTTTTT. V usage is TRBV7-9 and J usage is TRBJ2-2; D uncertain. This CDR3 has 12 residues. Germline CDR1 is SEHNR and CDR2 is FQNEAQ (reference sequence). With 4 bases removed from V and 7 bases from J, the gap between germline ends came to 7 bases.

The chain recombines TRBV6-4 with TRBJ2-6; 8 nucleotides agree with TRBD1. V lost 4 bases to trimming and J lost 4 bases; unmatched junction nucleotides: 0. Germline assignment: CDR1 MRHNA and CDR2 SNTAGT. This CDR3 has 14 amino acids. The CDR3 loop reads CASSGQGGANVLTF. CDR3 in DNA: TGTGCCAGCAGTGGACAGGGGGGGGCCAACGTCCTGACTTTC.

The chain combines TRBV5-8 with TRBJ2-1; 7 bases align to TRBD2. V gave up 5 bases and J gave up 3 bases; unmatched junction bases: 8. Germline loops: CDR1 SGHTS, CDR2 YDEGEE. The CDR3 is made up of 15 amino acids. As DNA, the CDR3 is TGTGCCAGCAGGTCCCGGACTAGAGACTACAATGAGCAGTTCTTC. Translation: CASRSRTRDYNEQFF.